This TCR beta chain is drawn from a study of B cell selection in AIRE deficiency. Findings and caveats of the study: TCRbeta-only data showed under 45% of shared healthy Treg sequences in healthy Tconv. Healthy donors alone shared approximately 30% of around 3,700 Treg sequences; patients alone approximately 9.1%.

TCRdb's table, derived via immunoSEQ multiplex PCR, lists solely in-frame clones and lacks some. In the table there are some 20,000 clones, 95% to 98% of which are singletons. Conventional CD4 T cells were sorted as CD4+CD127+ cells. As regards this clone: Its antigen remains unknown.

Germline CDR1 is SQVTM and CDR2 is ANQGSEA. This CDR3 is built from 12 residues. V lost 4 bases and J 4 bases, leaving 10 bases between the germline ends. The TCR originated in a human donor with AIRE deficiency. Source material: conventional CD4+ T cells sorted from PBMCs. The chain combines TRBV29-1 with TRBJ1-2; tentative D call: TRBD1 (6 bases). CDR3: CSVGGGSYGYTF. DNA of the CDR3: TGCAGCGTTGGGGGGGGCAGCTATGGCTACACCTTC.